The sequence of this T cell receptor (beta chain) was determined in a study of blood T cells in healthy people across ages. Turning to the study itself: The capture of about one barcoded beta molecule per two T cells was achieved by template switching.

Primed by a sample-barcoded 5' primer and a J-beta primer mix, a second PCR proceeded for roughly 6 to 12 cycles. Each CDR3 protein gets one entry after TCRdb re-called the 5' RACE reads with MiXCR. The sample lists around 900,000 distinct CDR3 sequences; around 26% were seen once. This clonotype occurred a few times. Its antigen remains unidentified. Study-wide findings and caveats: Per million T cells, TCR beta diversity dropped roughly linearly as age increased. Estimates of diversity drawn from one million T cells were considered underestimates.

Per-sample PBMC isolation yielded at least 6.5 million cells. The CDR3 loop spans 14 amino acids. The V end was cut by 5 bases, the J end by 3 bases, with 14 bases between. Per the germline V gene, CDR1 is DFQATT and CDR2 is SNEGSKA (reference sequence). This TCR was recovered from a woman at least 80 years old in good health. The gene calls are TRBV20-1 and TRBJ1-5; tentative D call: TRBD1 (5 bases). Sequenced material: blood. The CDR3 loop is CSAARGNNNQPQHF. The DNA for the CDR3 is TGCAGTGCTGCTAGGGGAAATAACAATCAGCCCCAGCATTTT.